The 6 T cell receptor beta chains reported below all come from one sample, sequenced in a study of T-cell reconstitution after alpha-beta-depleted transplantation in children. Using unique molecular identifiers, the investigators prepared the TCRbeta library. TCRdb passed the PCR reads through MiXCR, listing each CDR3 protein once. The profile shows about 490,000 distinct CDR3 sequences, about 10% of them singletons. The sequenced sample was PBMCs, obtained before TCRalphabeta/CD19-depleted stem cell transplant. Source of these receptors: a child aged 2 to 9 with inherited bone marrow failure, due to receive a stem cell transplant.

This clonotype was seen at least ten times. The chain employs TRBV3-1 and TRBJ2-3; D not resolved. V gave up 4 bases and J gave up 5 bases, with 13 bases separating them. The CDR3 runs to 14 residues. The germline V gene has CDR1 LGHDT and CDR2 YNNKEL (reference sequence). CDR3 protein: CASSPLPRGDTQYF. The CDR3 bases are TGTGCCAGCAGCCCGCTACCCCGTGGAGATACGCAGTATTTT.

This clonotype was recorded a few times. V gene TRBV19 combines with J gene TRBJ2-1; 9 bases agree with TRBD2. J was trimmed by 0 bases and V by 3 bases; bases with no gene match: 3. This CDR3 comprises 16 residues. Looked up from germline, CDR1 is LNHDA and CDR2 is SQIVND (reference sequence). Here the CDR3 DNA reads TGTGCCAGTAGTATCGGGCGGGGGGGCTCCTACAATGAGCAGTTCTTC. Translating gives CASSIGRGGSYNEQFF.

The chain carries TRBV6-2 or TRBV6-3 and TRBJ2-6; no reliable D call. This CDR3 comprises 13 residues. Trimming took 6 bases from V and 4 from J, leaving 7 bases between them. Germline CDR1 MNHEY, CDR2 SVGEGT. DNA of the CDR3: TGTGCCAGCAGGGCGGACGGGGCCAACGTCCTGACTTTC. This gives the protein CASRADGANVLTF.

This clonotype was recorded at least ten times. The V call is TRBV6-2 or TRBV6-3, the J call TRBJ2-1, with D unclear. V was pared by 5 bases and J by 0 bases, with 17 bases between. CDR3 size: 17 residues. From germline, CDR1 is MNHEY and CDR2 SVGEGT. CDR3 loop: CASSSHLVALSYNEQFF. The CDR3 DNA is TGTGCCAGCAGTAGCCACCTCGTAGCACTCTCCTACAATGAGCAGTTCTTC.

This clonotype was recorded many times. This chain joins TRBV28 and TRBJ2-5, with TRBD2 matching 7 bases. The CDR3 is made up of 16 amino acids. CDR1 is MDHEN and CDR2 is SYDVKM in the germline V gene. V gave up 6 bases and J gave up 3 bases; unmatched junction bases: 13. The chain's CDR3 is CASSQWRREGKETQYF. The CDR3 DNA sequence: TGTGCCAGCAGCCAGTGGCGGAGGGAGGGGAAAGAGACCCAGTACTTC.

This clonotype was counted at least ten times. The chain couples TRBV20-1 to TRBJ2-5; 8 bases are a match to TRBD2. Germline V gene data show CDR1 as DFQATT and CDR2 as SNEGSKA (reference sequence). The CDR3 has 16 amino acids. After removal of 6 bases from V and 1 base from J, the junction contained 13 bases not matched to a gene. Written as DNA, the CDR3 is TGCAGTGCGACATGTAAAAGCGGGAGCTGCCAAGAGACCCAGTACTTC. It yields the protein CSATCKSGSCQETQYF.